The sequence of this T cell receptor (beta chain) was determined in a study of T-cell reconstitution after alpha-beta-depleted transplantation in children. Unique molecular identifiers were incorporated during preparation of the TCRbeta library. TCRdb re-analysed the PCR reads in MiXCR, keeping a single row per CDR3 protein. The sample yields some 600,000 distinct CDR3 sequences, approximately 15% seen once. Germline values: CDR1 SQVTM, CDR2 ANQGSEA. This CDR3 has 14 residues. Concerning this clonotype itself: An end of the junction differs from the germline gene, which may be a read error.

The chain uses TRBV29-1 and TRBJ1-3; no clear D. This clonotype was sampled from a human donor who donated a stem cell graft to a child with acute myeloid leukemia. The starting material was PBMCs from the stem cell graft donor, obtained from the stem cell graft. Written as DNA, the CDR3 is TGCAGCGTTGTTCAACGATACTCTGGAAACAACATATATTTT. It encodes CSVVQRYSGNNIYF.